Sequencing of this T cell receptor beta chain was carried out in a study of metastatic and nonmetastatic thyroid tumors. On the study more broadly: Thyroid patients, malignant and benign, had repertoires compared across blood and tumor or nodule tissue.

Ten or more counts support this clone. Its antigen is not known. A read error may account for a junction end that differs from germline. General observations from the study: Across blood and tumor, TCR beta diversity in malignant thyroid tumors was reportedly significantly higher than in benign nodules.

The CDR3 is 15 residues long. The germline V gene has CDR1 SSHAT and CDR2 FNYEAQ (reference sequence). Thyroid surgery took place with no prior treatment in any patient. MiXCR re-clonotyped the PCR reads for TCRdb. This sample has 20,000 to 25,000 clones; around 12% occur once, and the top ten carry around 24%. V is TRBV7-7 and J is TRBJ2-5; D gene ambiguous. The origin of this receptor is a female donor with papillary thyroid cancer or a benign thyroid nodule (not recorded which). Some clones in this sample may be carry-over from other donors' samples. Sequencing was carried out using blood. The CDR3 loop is CASSLSWGDQETQYF. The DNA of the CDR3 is TGTGCTAGCAGCTTATCCTGGGGTGATCAAGAGACCCAGTACTTC.